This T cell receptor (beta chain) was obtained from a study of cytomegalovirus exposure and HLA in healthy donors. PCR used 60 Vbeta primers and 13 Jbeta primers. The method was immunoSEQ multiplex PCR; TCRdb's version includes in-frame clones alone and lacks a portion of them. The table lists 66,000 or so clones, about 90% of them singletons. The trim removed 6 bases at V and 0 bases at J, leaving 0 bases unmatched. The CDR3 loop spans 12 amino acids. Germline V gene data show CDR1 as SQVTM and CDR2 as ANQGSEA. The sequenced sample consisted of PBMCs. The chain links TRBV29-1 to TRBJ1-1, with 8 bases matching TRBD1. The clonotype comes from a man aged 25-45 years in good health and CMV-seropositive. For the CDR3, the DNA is TGCAGCGTACAGGGGGTGAACACTGAAGCTTTCTTT. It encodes CSVQGVNTEAFF.